Below are 24 T cell receptor beta chains sequenced from a single sample in a study of blood T cells in healthy people across ages. Using a J-beta primer mix together with a sample-barcoded 5' primer, a second PCR was run for 7 to 11 cycles. TCRdb ran MiXCR on the 5' RACE reads and lists one entry per CDR3 protein. The sample has hundreds of thousands of distinct CDR3 sequences; less than 40% are singletons. Sequencing input: blood. These receptors all stem from a woman over 75 in good health.

This clonotype has ten or more counts. V gene TRBV6-6 combines with J gene TRBJ1-6; 9 nucleotides agree with TRBD1. Germline V gene data show CDR1 as MNHNY and CDR2 as SVGAGI (reference sequence). J was trimmed by 10 bases and V by 6 bases; bases with no gene match: 7. CDR3 length equals 14 residues. CDR3 nucleotides: TGTGCCAGCAGATTTGACAGGGGGTACTCACCCCTCCACTTT. Translation: CASRFDRGYSPLHF.

Many counts were recorded for this clonotype. The chain carries TRBV6-6 and TRBJ2-7, with unresolved D. Trimming cost V 2 bases and J 6 bases, with 11 bases left between them. The germline gives CDR1 MNHNY, CDR2 SVGAGI (reference sequence). This CDR3 region has 13 residues. CDR3 DNA: TGTGCCAGCAGTTACGCCCAGGTAGCCGAGCAGTACTTC. Its protein product is CASSYAQVAEQYF.

For the CDR3, the DNA is TGTGCCAGTAGTATAGCGGGGGGAGATGAGCAGTTCTTC. Protein product: CASSIAGGDEQFF. The chain recombines TRBV19 with TRBJ2-1, with 7 bases fitting TRBD2. Per germline, CDR1 LNHDA and CDR2 SQIVND (reference sequence). The junction had 2 bases not matched to a gene; V was cut back by 1 base and J by 8 bases. The CDR3 runs 13 residues.

In its sample, this clonotype was seen once. The chain joins TRBV7-8 to TRBJ2-1; 8 positions agree with TRBD2. J lost 8 bases, V lost 3 bases, and 9 bases had no gene match. Germline CDR1 reads SGHVS; CDR2 reads FQNEAQ. CDR3 size: 15 residues. In DNA form, the CDR3 reads TGTGCCAGCAGCTTGGCAGGGCGGGGGGCGGATGAGCAGTTCTTC. It is translated as CASSLAGRGADEQFF.

This chain connects TRBV5-6 to TRBJ2-6; no reliable D call. Trimming pared 4 bases from V and 2 bases from J, leaving 7 bases between. Germline CDR1 reads SGHDT; CDR2 reads YYEEEE. There are 14 residues in the CDR3. The CDR3 region has the DNA TGTGCCAGCAGCCCCAGAGCTGGGGCCAACGTCCTGACTTTC. As protein: CASSPRAGANVLTF.

This clonotype has a count of ten or more. V gene TRBV7-2 combines with J gene TRBJ2-1; perhaps TRBD1 as D (6 bases). The CDR3 loop spans 16 amino acids. Germline V gene lookup returns CDR1 SGHTA and CDR2 FQGNSA. Between the trimmed V and J ends, which lost 2 bases and 6 bases, there was a span of 17 bases. CDR3 region: CASSLLLGTLSNEQFF. CDR3 sequence (DNA): TGTGCCAGCAGCTTATTACTGGGGACACTCTCCAATGAGCAGTTCTTC.

This clonotype has just a few counts. V and J are TRBV28 and TRBJ1-1; 8 positions agree with TRBD1. V lost 6 bases to trimming and J lost 5 bases; unmatched junction nucleotides: 20. Germline loops: CDR1 MDHEN, CDR2 SYDVKM. The CDR3 is 18 residues long. The CDR3, as DNA: TGTGCCAGCAGCCCGAACTATAGGACAGGGAGTAGGGGGACTGAAGCTTTCTTT. Translation gives CASSPNYRTGSRGTEAFF.

This clonotype came up many times. This chain joins TRBV7-2 and TRBJ2-1; TRBD2 matches 9 bases. The CDR3 spans 19 residues. The germline V gene has CDR1 SGHTA and CDR2 FQGNSA. The J segment lost 2 bases and the V segment lost 5 bases, leaving 16 bases of the junction unmatched. The CDR3 reads CASSPSRGAGGYPYNEQFF. CDR3 DNA sequence: TGTGCCAGCAGCCCCTCTCGAGGGGCGGGGGGGTATCCCTACAATGAGCAGTTCTTC.

Regarding this clonotype: A much larger clone is a single base away; this may be a read error. The chain joins TRBV5-4 to TRBJ2-7; no firm D call. V gave up 4 bases and J gave up 5 bases, with 10 bases separating them. The CDR3 runs 12 residues. Per germline, CDR1 SGHNT and CDR2 YYREEE (reference sequence). CDR3 coding DNA: TGTGCCAGCAGCCGGGCGAACCACGAGCAGTACTTC. As protein: CASSRANHEQYF.

This clonotype was observed at least ten times. The chain uses TRBV19 and TRBJ2-1; D is unclear. The CDR3 runs to 14 residues. V was cut by 3 bases and J by 4 bases, with 10 bases left in between. CDR1 is LNHDA and CDR2 is SQIVND in the germline V gene (reference sequence). For the CDR3, the DNA is TGTGCCAGTAGTATGGGGTCCAAATACAATGAGCAGTTCTTC. Translating it yields CASSMGSKYNEQFF.

This clonotype came up many times. The chain combines TRBV15 with TRBJ1-6; 11 bases match TRBD1. Germline loops: CDR1 LNHNV, CDR2 YYDKDF (reference sequence). V gave up 5 bases and J gave up 8 bases; unmatched junction bases: 2. The CDR3 runs to 14 residues. Written as DNA, the CDR3 is TGTGCCACCAGCGGACAGGGGGCGGATTCACCCCTCCACTTT. Amino acids: CATSGQGADSPLHF. The full variable domain, with the rest looked up from reference TRBV15 and TRBJ1-6, is DAMVIQNPRYQVTQFGKPVTLSCSQTLNHNVMYWYQQKSSQAPKLLFHYYDKDFNNEADTPDNFQSRRPNTSFCFLDIRSPGLGDTAMYLCATSGQGADSPLHFGNGTRLTVT.

This clonotype was counted at least ten times. The rearrangement links TRBV4-3 to TRBJ1-2; D is unclear. The V end lost 0 bases, the J end lost 2 bases, and 7 bases lay between the germline ends. The V gene's germline CDR1 is LGHNA and CDR2 YSLEER. CDR3 length: 14 amino acids. This CDR3 is CASSQDGLNYGYTF. The CDR3 DNA sequence: TGCGCCAGCAGCCAAGATGGTCTCAACTATGGCTACACCTTC.

This clonotype was detected ten times or more. The chain has TRBV11-2 and TRBJ2-7, with TRBD2 as a possible D gene (5 bases). V dropped 4 bases and J dropped 1 base, with 14 bases sitting between them. The CDR3 sequence is 15 residues long. Germline loops: CDR1 SGHAT, CDR2 FQNNGV. The chain's CDR3 is CASSWGQTISYEQYF. The CDR3 DNA sequence: TGTGCCAGCAGCTGGGGTCAGACTATTTCCTACGAGCAGTACTTC.

V and J are TRBV7-9 and TRBJ1-2, with D possibly matching TRBD1 (5 bases). Germline V gene sequence: CDR1 SEHNR, CDR2 FQNEAQ (reference sequence). This CDR3 has 16 amino acids. Trimming removed 4 bases at V and 2 bases at J, with 17 bases between. The CDR3 spells CASSSWGEVVNYGYTF. The CDR3 DNA is TGTGCCAGCAGCTCGTGGGGGGAGGTCGTGAACTATGGCTACACCTTC.

This clonotype was seen at least ten times. The chain carries TRBV4-3 and TRBJ1-5, with D possibly matching TRBD1 (5 bases). CDR3 length equals 15 residues. CDR1 LGHNA and CDR2 YSLEER come from the germline V gene. V was shortened by 1 base and J by 1 base, with 8 bases between the two germline ends. CDR3: CASSQVGGSNQPQHF. CDR3 bases: TGCGCCAGCAGCCAAGTGGGGGGAAGCAATCAGCCCCAGCATTTT.

This clonotype was seen many times. This chain links TRBV20-1 with TRBJ1-5; D is unresolved. The CDR3 is made up of 15 amino acids. The V and J ends lost 0 bases and 0 bases respectively, with 9 bases between them. Looked up from germline, CDR1 is DFQATT and CDR2 is SNEGSKA (reference sequence). For the CDR3, the DNA is TGCAGTGCTAGAGAAAGCGGGAATAGCAATCAGCCCCAGCATTTT. This encodes CSARESGNSNQPQHF.

Of note for this clonotype: This sequence may be a read error, since a much larger clone differs from it by one base. The rearrangement links TRBV2 to TRBJ2-7, with 7 bases identical to TRBD1. The CDR3 sequence is 13 residues long. CDR1 is SNHLY, CDR2 FYNNEI, per germline. The junction had 7 bases not matched to a gene; V was cut back by 7 bases and J by 4 bases. The CDR3 here is CASNRDRNYEQYF. CDR3 bases: TGTGCCAGCAATCGGGACAGAAATTACGAGCAGTACTTC.

This clonotype has a single count. This chain joins TRBV9 and TRBJ2-1, with a weak D call TRBD1 (5 bases). The better agreement between TRBJ2-7 and the DNA end casts doubt on the J call. This CDR3 contains 15 residues. The germline gives CDR1 SGDLS, CDR2 YYNGEE. The CDR3 loop is CASSADTRFYNEQYF. The CDR3 DNA reads TGTGCCAGCAGCGCGGACACCCGCTTCTACAATGAGCAGTACTTC.

This clonotype has a handful of counts. A much larger clone sits a single nucleotide away, making a read error possible. This chain uses TRBV6-5 with TRBJ2-7, with D maybe TRBD1 (5 bases). Germline CDR1 and CDR2: MNHEY and SVGAGI. Trimming took 6 bases from V and 3 from J, leaving 12 bases between them. CDR3 length equals 13 residues. The CDR3 spells CASRKQGRYEQYF. The CDR3 DNA sequence: TGTGCCAGCAGAAAGCAGGGCCGCTACGAGCAGTACTTC.

In its sample, this clonotype was seen many times. V usage is TRBV5-1 and J usage is TRBJ2-1, with 8 positions matching TRBD2. The V segment lost 4 bases and the J segment 5 bases; nucleotides outside the gene matches: 11. There are 16 residues in the CDR3. Germline values: CDR1 SGHRS, CDR2 YFSETQ. DNA for the CDR3: TGCGCCAGCAGCCAACTCGGGGGGGTAGCCAACAATGAGCAGTTCTTC. Protein sequence: CASSQLGGVANNEQFF.

This clonotype showed up just a few times. This chain uses TRBV20-1 with TRBJ2-7; unclear D gene. Trimming stripped 0 bases from V and 0 bases from J, with 12 bases between. Per germline, CDR1 DFQATT and CDR2 SNEGSKA (reference sequence). The length of the CDR3 is 15 residues. CDR3 sequence reads: CSARDPDLSSYEQYF. The CDR3 bases are TGCAGTGCTAGAGATCCAGACCTTAGCTCCTACGAGCAGTACTTC.

This clonotype has ten or more counts. This chain uses TRBV5-1 with TRBJ1-2; unclear D gene. The germline V and J ends were trimmed by 1 base and 0 bases, with 7 bases remaining between them. The length of the CDR3 is 14 residues. Germline CDR1 is SGHRS and CDR2 is YFSETQ. Written as DNA, the CDR3 is TGCGCCAGCAGCTTGCAGAACTCTAACTATGGCTACACCTTC. This gives the protein CASSLQNSNYGYTF.

The CDR3 DNA sequence: TGTGCCACCAGCGAAACTAGCTACGAGCAGTACTTC. Translation: CATSETSYEQYF. The genes are TRBV15 and TRBJ2-5; tentative D call: TRBD2 (5 bases). The J call may be mistaken, given a closer DNA end match to TRBJ2-7. The CDR3 consists of 12 residues. Germline lookup yields CDR1 LNHNV and CDR2 YYDKDF (reference sequence).

This clonotype was seen repeatedly, ten times or more. This chain links TRBV7-9 with TRBJ2-3, with a possible D match to TRBD1 (5 bases). The CDR3 consists of 17 residues. The germline CDR1 and CDR2 sequences are SEHNR and FQNEAQ (reference sequence). Trimming removed 5 bases from V and 5 bases from J, with 23 bases in between. The CDR3 spells CASSPYPRGAGRDTQYF. The DNA of the CDR3 is TGTGCCAGCAGCCCATACCCTAGGGGCGCAGGCCGAGATACGCAGTATTTT.